Listed here are 4 T cell receptor beta chains from one sample, sequenced in a study of human T cells and chemical hapten exposure. Time point: patch test 1, 2 weeks after DPC sensitization. Stated treatment: therapeutic diphenylcyclopropenone sensitization with weekly scalp DPC. TCRdb reprocessed the RACE reads with MiXCR, giving one entry per CDR3 protein. The sample has fewer than 200,000 distinct CDR3 sequences; approximately 20% are singletons. Here the sequenced sample was whole blood, taken in connection with sensitization to the hapten diphenylcyclopropenone (DPC). All receptors come from a woman in her forties or fifties with alopecia areata. Some clones in this sample may be carry-over from other donors' samples.

The chain links TRBV29-1 to TRBJ1-2; D is perhaps TRBD1 (5 bases). The V end was cut by 1 base, the J end by 4 bases, with 13 bases between. Germline V CDR1 and CDR2: SQVTM, ANQGSEA. The CDR3 covers 14 residues. CDR3 amino acids: CSVEGGEIIYGYTF. The CDR3 DNA is TGCAGCGTTGAAGGAGGGGAAATAATCTATGGCTACACCTTC.

The chain recombines TRBV5-1 with TRBJ2-6, with D possibly being TRBD1 or TRBD2 (5 bases each). This CDR3 is built from 16 residues. The germline V gene encodes CDR1 SGHRS and CDR2 YFSETQ. The germline V and J ends were trimmed by 3 bases and 1 base, with 11 bases remaining between them. The CDR3 loop reads CASSSGRRSGANVLTF. The CDR3 DNA reads TGCGCCAGCAGCTCGGGACGGCGATCTGGGGCCAACGTCCTGACTTTC.

V usage is TRBV7-2 and J usage is TRBJ2-7; D perhaps matches TRBD2 (5 bases). Trimming cost V 4 bases and J 0 bases, with 13 bases left between them. Germline lookup yields CDR1 SGHTA and CDR2 FQGNSA. This CDR3 comprises 15 residues. The CDR3 DNA sequence: TGTGCCAGCAGCTCCTGGGAAGCGGCCTCCTACGAGCAGTACTTC. This translates into CASSSWEAASYEQYF. The full variable domain, with the rest looked up from reference TRBV7-2 and TRBJ2-7, is GAGVSQSPSNKVTEKGKDVELRCDPISGHTALYWYRQSLGQGLEFLIYFQGNSAPDKSGLPSDRFSAERTGGSVSTLTIQRTQQEDSAVYLCASSSWEAASYEQYFGPGTRLTVT.

The rearrangement joins TRBV11-2 to TRBJ2-3, with D tentatively TRBD1 (6 bases). The germline V gene encodes CDR1 SGHAT and CDR2 FQNNGV. V shed 5 bases and J shed 4 bases, with 19 bases lying between them. CDR3 size: 16 residues. CDR3 nucleotide sequence: TGTGCCAGCAGCCCCCCGACAGGCCCAAGGGCAGATACGCAGTATTTT. Its protein product is CASSPPTGPRADTQYF. Full variable domain (missing parts from reference TRBV11-2 and TRBJ2-3): EAGVAQSPRYKIIEKRQSVAFWCNPISGHATLYWYQQILGQGPKLLIQFQNNGVVDDSQLPKDRFSAERLKGVDSTLKIQPAKLEDSAVYLCASSPPTGPRADTQYFGPGTRLTVL.